This TCR beta chain was observed in a study of shared clonotypes between healthy human individuals. Study-wide points: The represented genetic and exposure-history diversity was limited by the small number of donors.

On this clone: Its antigen is still unknown.

From germline, CDR1 is LGHNA and CDR2 YSLEER. The CDR3 has 19 residues. V dropped 2 bases and J dropped 3; count of bases not matched to a gene: 12. Under the authors' procedure: Filtering differed since immunoSEQ provided only junctions, with no quality scores. Sequenced by immunoSEQ multiplex PCR; TCRdb stores in-frame clones only, minus some. V, J and clone size are those of that table, while D and trimming were read from the DNA. There are about 2.4 million clones in the sample; 93% occur only once, and 0.36% lies in the top ten. The chain combines TRBV4-3 with TRBJ2-3; 12 bases fit TRBD2. The receptor comes from a man between 18 and 29 years old in good health. Some clones in this sample may be carry-over from other donors' samples. Sequencing was performed on naive CD4+ T cells from PBMCs. Noted subset: CD45RA+ positively selected. The CDR3 DNA is TGCGCCAGCAGCCAACGAACCACGCGACTAGCGGGAGTAACAGATACGCAGTATTTT. Its protein product is CASSQRTTRLAGVTDTQYF.